The 28 T cell receptor beta chains in this list originate from one sample, sequenced in a study of blood T cell repertoires in COVID-19. Sequencing was performed with immunoSEQ multiplex PCR; in TCRdb, only in-frame clones are kept and a portion is missing. The table shows just over 60,000 clones, with roughly four fifths occurring only once. Sequencing was done on a sample of peripheral blood. These receptor sequences come from a man aged 60-69 years with acute or convalescent COVID-19.

The genes are TRBV6-2 or TRBV6-3 and TRBJ2-1, with D maybe TRBD2 (5 bases). CDR1 is MNHEY, CDR2 SVGEGT, per germline. Trimming removed 3 bases from V and 10 bases from J, with 13 bases in between. The CDR3 totals 13 residues. The CDR3 reads CASSYQGLGEQFF. The CDR3 DNA reads as TGTGCCAGCAGTTATCAAGGACTGGGCGAGCAGTTCTTC.

This clone occurred once. The chain recombines TRBV18 with TRBJ1-1; D gene unclear. The CDR3 runs to 13 residues. Germline V gene data show CDR1 as KGHSH and CDR2 as LQKENI. Between the trimmed V and J ends, which lost 3 bases and 3 bases, there was a span of 8 bases. The CDR3 protein is CASSPLGDTEAFF. The CDR3 DNA sequence: TGTGCCAGCTCACCCCTCGGGGACACTGAAGCTTTCTTT.

This chain uses TRBV9 with TRBJ1-6, with D unresolved. The CDR3 covers 13 residues. Germline CDR1 SGDLS, CDR2 YYNGEE. The germline V and J ends were trimmed by 3 bases and 8 bases, with 9 bases remaining between them. The CDR3 DNA reads as TGTGCCAGCAGCGCCATAAGCGATTCACCCCTCCACTTT. As protein: CASSAISDSPLHF.

V and J are TRBV4-1 and TRBJ2-1, with D perhaps matching TRBD2 (6 bases). Germline V gives CDR1 MGHRA, CDR2 YSYEKL. The CDR3 length is 15 residues. V was clipped by 0 bases and J by 8 bases, with 14 bases between them. The CDR3 nucleotides read TGCGCCAGCAGCCAAGAGGTGACGTGGGGGGATGAGCAGTTCTTC. Protein sequence: CASSQEVTWGDEQFF.

This clone was counted once. The gene calls are TRBV15 and TRBJ1-4, with 9 bases identical to TRBD1. Trimming cost V 3 bases and J 8 bases; bases outside gene matches: 4. This CDR3 has 14 residues. Germline lookup yields CDR1 LNHNV and CDR2 YYDKDF (reference sequence). The CDR3 DNA reads TGTGCCACCAGCAGGGGACAGGGTGGAGAAAAACTGTTTTTT. Residues: CATSRGQGGEKLFF.

CDR3: CAISLRGPQETQYF. CDR3 nucleotide sequence: TGTGCCATCAGTCTGAGGGGGCCCCAAGAGACCCAGTACTTC. The J gene is TRBJ2-5, the V gene TRBV10-3; 7 positions agree with TRBD1. V shed 5 bases, J shed 1 base, and the junction held 4 bases outside the gene matches. The CDR3 contains 14 residues. CDR1 ENHRY and CDR2 SYGVKD come from the germline V gene.

This rearrangement joins TRBV19 to TRBJ1-3, with 7 positions matching TRBD1. J lost 3 bases, V lost 10 bases, and 15 bases had no gene match. CDR3 length: 16 residues. The V gene's germline CDR1 is LNHDA and CDR2 SQIVND (reference sequence). The CDR3 nucleotides are TGTGCCACCTCCCGATTCCGGGACAGCAATGGAAACACCATATATTTT. Amino acid sequence: CATSRFRDSNGNTIYF.

Here the CDR3 DNA reads TGTGCCAGTAGCACCGGGACAGGGGATTCACCCCTCCACTTT. Its protein is CASSTGTGDSPLHF. V is TRBV19 and J is TRBJ1-6, with TRBD1 matching 10 bases. The CDR3 runs 14 residues. Germline assignment: CDR1 LNHDA and CDR2 SQIVND (reference sequence). J lost 8 bases, V lost 6 bases, and 4 bases had no gene match.

The V call is TRBV12-3 or TRBV12-4, the J call TRBJ2-7, with TRBD1 identical over 7 bases. V gave up 0 bases and J gave up 5 bases; unmatched junction bases: 1. The CDR3 is 13 amino acids. The CDR3 nucleotides read TGTGCCAGCAGTTTAGCGGGGACAGACGAGCAGTACTTC. It is translated as CASSLAGTDEQYF.

The chain employs TRBV19 and TRBJ2-3; 11 bases agree with TRBD2. V dropped 3 bases and J dropped 2; count of bases not matched to a gene: 7. This CDR3 region has 17 residues. Germline V CDR1 and CDR2: LNHDA, SQIVND (reference sequence). CDR3 residues: CASSMLVAGGNTDTQYF. The DNA of the CDR3 is TGTGCCAGTAGTATGTTGGTAGCGGGAGGGAACACAGATACGCAGTATTTT.

J is TRBJ2-3 and V is TRBV18; no firm D call. This CDR3 region has 14 residues. Germline V gene data show CDR1 as KGHSH and CDR2 as LQKENI. The ends were cut back, 2 bases at V and 0 bases at J, with 6 bases in the middle. CDR3 sequence (DNA): TGTGCCAGCTCACCAAGCCTAAGCACAGATACGCAGTATTTT. It specifies CASSPSLSTDTQYF.

V usage is TRBV4-1 and J usage is TRBJ2-7; 8 bases map to TRBD1. CDR1 is MGHRA and CDR2 is YSYEKL in the germline V gene. Germline trimming cut 3 bases from V and 3 bases from J; bases unmatched to any gene: 7. The CDR3 totals 15 residues. The CDR3 sequence is CASSQGQAALYEQYF. The CDR3 DNA is TGCGCCAGCAGCCAGGGACAGGCGGCCCTCTACGAGCAGTACTTC.

This chain links TRBV27 with TRBJ1-1; no clear D. V gave up 6 bases and J gave up 4 bases, with 15 bases separating them. This CDR3 contains 14 residues. CDR1 is MNHEY, CDR2 SMNVEV, per germline (reference sequence). The DNA of the CDR3 is TGTGCCAGCAGCCTCCTGGGAGGGATCACTGAAGCTTTCTTT. It encodes CASSLLGGITEAFF.

The gene calls are TRBV7-6 and TRBJ2-1, with 12 bases fitting TRBD2. CDR1 is SGHVS, CDR2 FNYEAQ, per germline. The V and J ends lost 0 bases and 7 bases, in that order; junction bases with no gene match: 10. The CDR3 has 18 amino acids. The CDR3 loop reads CASSLAPPSGRARNEQFF. The DNA for the CDR3 is TGTGCCAGCAGCTTAGCGCCTCCTAGCGGGAGGGCCAGGAATGAGCAGTTCTTC.

The gene calls are TRBV6-5 and TRBJ1-4, with a possible D match to TRBD1 (6 bases). Germline V CDR1 and CDR2: MNHEY, SVGAGI. V lost 7 bases and J lost 5, with 17 bases in between. This CDR3 has 15 amino acids. CDR3 residues: CASTVATGRNEKLFF. In nucleotides, the CDR3 is TGTGCCAGCACCGTCGCAACAGGGCGGAATGAAAAACTGTTTTTT.

This chain connects TRBV27 to TRBJ1-3; D ambiguous. The germline V gene has CDR1 MNHEY and CDR2 SMNVEV (reference sequence). The V end was cut by 2 bases, the J end by 0 bases, with 8 bases between. The CDR3 spans 15 residues. CDR3 loop: CASSLGASSGNTIYF. The DNA of the CDR3 is TGTGCCAGCAGTTTAGGTGCCAGCTCTGGAAACACCATATATTTT.

The chain uses TRBV19 and TRBJ2-4, with D perhaps matching TRBD2 (6 bases). CDR3 length: 17 amino acids. The V end lost 3 bases, the J end lost 3 bases, and 18 bases lay between the germline ends. The germline V gene encodes CDR1 LNHDA and CDR2 SQIVND (reference sequence). Written as DNA, the CDR3 is TGTGCCAGTAGTATTGGAGGGGCCAGGACCCTCAAAAACATTCAGTACTTC. Amino acids: CASSIGGARTLKNIQYF.

The V and J genes are TRBV28 and TRBJ1-1; TRBD1 might be the D (5 bases). CDR1 is MDHEN, CDR2 SYDVKM, per germline. V lost 1 base, J lost 2 bases, and 17 bases lay in between. The CDR3 runs to 17 residues. The CDR3 region is CASSLLSAGSENTEAFF. CDR3 sequence (DNA): TGTGCCAGCAGTTTATTAAGTGCAGGGTCGGAAAACACTGAAGCTTTCTTT.

V is TRBV7-2 and J is TRBJ2-1; 7 bases align to TRBD2. Germline CDR1 reads SGHTA; CDR2 reads FQGNSA. The CDR3 has 14 residues. V lost 1 base, J lost 6 bases, and 3 bases stayed unmatched. CDR3 protein: CASSLGASGNEQFF. The CDR3 DNA reads as TGTGCCAGCAGCTTAGGAGCTAGCGGCAATGAGCAGTTCTTC.

This clone was seen only a few times. The DNA for the CDR3 is TGTGCCAGCAGAATGGGGGGTCAAGAGCAGTACTTC. Amino acids: CASRMGGQEQYF. The chain employs TRBV6-6 and TRBJ2-7; possibly TRBD2 for D (6 bases). Trimming left V 6 bases short and J 7 bases short, with 13 bases between. This CDR3 contains 12 residues. Germline CDR1 reads MNHNY; CDR2 reads SVGAGI (reference sequence).

V usage is TRBV7-9 and J usage is TRBJ1-3; 9 bases align to TRBD1. CDR1 SEHNR and CDR2 FQNEAQ come from the germline V gene (reference sequence). This CDR3 contains 17 residues. With 5 bases clipped from V and 3 bases from J, the junction kept 11 bases outside the gene matches. The CDR3 reads CASSGSRDRVLGNTIYF. The CDR3 bases are TGTGCCAGCAGCGGCTCCCGGGACAGGGTACTTGGAAACACCATATATTTT.

The CDR3 here is CASSFGTGHTGYTF. CDR3 nucleotides: TGTGCCAGCAGTTTTGGGACAGGGCACACCGGCTACACCTTC. The chain recombines TRBV28 with TRBJ1-2; 9 nucleotides align to TRBD1. The CDR3 is made up of 14 amino acids. Unmatched junction bases numbered 7, after V lost 3 bases and J lost 8 bases. Germline V gives CDR1 MDHEN, CDR2 SYDVKM.

This chain joins TRBV3-1 (or the pseudogene TRBV3-2) and TRBJ2-2; maybe TRBD2 (6 bases). The CDR3 totals 15 residues. From germline, CDR1 is LGHDT and CDR2 YNNKEL (reference sequence). V was pared by 0 bases and J by 6 bases, with 11 bases between. The CDR3 loop is CASSQDWTIAGELFF. The CDR3, as DNA: TGTGCCAGCAGCCAAGATTGGACTATCGCCGGGGAGCTGTTTTTT.

J is TRBJ2-2 and V is TRBV28; no clear D. This CDR3 spans 14 amino acids. CDR1 is MDHEN and CDR2 is SYDVKM in the germline V gene. V was trimmed by 7 bases and J by 0 bases, leaving 9 bases between them. CDR3 residues: CASNEVTNTGELFF. Written as DNA, the CDR3 is TGTGCCAGCAACGAGGTAACGAACACCGGGGAGCTGTTTTTT.

The chain carries TRBV2 and TRBJ1-6, with a possible D match to TRBD1 (6 bases). Germline CDR1 reads SNHLY; CDR2 reads FYNNEI. This CDR3 is 14 amino acids long. The V gene lost 8 bases and the J gene lost 4 bases, with 12 bases spanning the gap. CDR3 residues: CASERTAYNSPLHF. The CDR3 region has the DNA TGTGCCAGCGAACGGACAGCTTATAATTCACCCCTCCACTTT.

This clone was counted a few times. The CDR3 nucleotides are TGTGCCAGCAGCCATAGCGGGCGCTCCTACAATGAGCAGTTCTTC. It is translated as CASSHSGRSYNEQFF. This chain connects TRBV11-2 to TRBJ2-1; 7 bases map to TRBD2. Germline V gene data show CDR1 as SGHAT and CDR2 as FQNNGV. Losses at the gene ends were 5 bases for V and 0 bases for J; bases not matched to a gene: 4. The CDR3 is 15 residues long.

This clone was counted between two and nine times. This rearrangement joins TRBV29-1 to TRBJ2-5; perhaps TRBD1 as D (5 bases). V gave up 3 bases and J gave up 4 bases, with 12 bases separating them. The CDR3 spans 13 residues. Germline V lookup: CDR1 SQVTM, CDR2 ANQGSEA. In DNA form, the CDR3 reads TGCAGCGTTGACGTAGGGGTGGTAGAGACCCAGTACTTC. Translation gives CSVDVGVVETQYF.

V usage is TRBV5-1 and J usage is TRBJ1-1, with D possibly TRBD1 on 5 matching bases. Trimming left V 0 bases short and J 4 bases short, with 10 bases between. Per germline, CDR1 SGHRS and CDR2 YFSETQ. CDR3 length: 14 residues. This CDR3 reads CASSLALQGTEAFF. CDR3 in DNA: TGCGCCAGCAGCTTGGCGCTCCAGGGCACTGAAGCTTTCTTT.